The 5 T cell receptor beta chains reported below all come from one sample, sequenced in a study of CD8 T cells in Susac syndrome. An input of about 0.45 to 1 ug of RNA was subjected to reverse transcription using random hexamers. TCRdb passed the immunoSEQ multiplex PCR reads through MiXCR, listing each CDR3 protein once. Found here are roughly 130,000 distinct CDR3 sequences, 85% to 95% of them singletons; the top ten hold 0.25% to 0.3%. Material for sequencing was CD8+ T cells from PBMCs. These receptors were collected from a human donor with Susac syndrome.

CDR3 sequence reads: CASSQDDPYPNYGYTF. CDR3 in DNA: TGTGCCAGCAGCCAAGATGACCCCTACCCCAACTATGGCTACACCTTC. This chain links TRBV3-1 with TRBJ1-2; D is undetermined. Between the trimmed V and J ends, which lost 0 bases and 2 bases, there was a span of 13 bases. The germline CDR1 and CDR2 sequences are LGHDT and YNNKEL (reference sequence). The CDR3 spans 16 residues. Combining the CDR3 with reference TRBV3-1 and TRBJ1-2 gives the whole variable domain DTAVSQTPKYLVTQMGNDKSIKCEQNLGHDTMYWYKQDSKKFLKIMFSYNNKELIINETVPNRFSPKSPDKAHLNLHINSLELGDSAVYFCASSQDDPYPNYGYTFGSGTRLTVV.

The count of this clonotype is one. The chain joins TRBV12-5 to TRBJ1-2, with D uncertain. The germline gives CDR1 LGHNT, CDR2 FRNRAP. V lost 0 bases to trimming and J lost 4 bases, with 6 bases between them. The length of the CDR3 is 13 residues. This chain's CDR3 is CASGLVLGYGYTF. Written as DNA, the CDR3 is TGTGCTAGTGGTTTGGTATTGGGCTATGGCTACACCTTC.

The rearrangement links TRBV29-1 to TRBJ2-5; the D gene is possibly TRBD2 (7 bases). There are 15 residues in the CDR3. CDR1 is SQVTM, CDR2 ANQGSEA, per germline. The ends were cut back, 0 bases at V and 5 bases at J, with 16 bases in the middle. Here the CDR3 reads CSVEEGGGWRETQYF. The CDR3 DNA sequence: TGCAGCGTTGAAGAAGGGGGGGGATGGCGGGAGACCCAGTACTTC. Variable domain in full (rest from reference TRBV29-1 and TRBJ2-5): SAVISQKPSRDICQRGTSLTIQCQVDSQVTMMFWYRQQPGQSLTLIATANQGSEATYESGFVIDKFPISRPNLTFSTLTVSNMSPEDSSIYLCSVEEGGGWRETQYFGPGTRLLVL.

The chain links TRBV20-1 to TRBJ2-7, with TRBD1 matching 10 bases. The CDR3 contains 14 residues. In germline, CDR1 is DFQATT, CDR2 SNEGSKA (reference sequence). The V and J ends lost 2 bases and 5 bases, in that order; junction bases with no gene match: 6. The DNA for the CDR3 is TGCAGTGCTAGACACTGGGACAGGGGTAACGAGCAGTACTTC. Translated, it gives CSARHWDRGNEQYF.

This clonotype was picked up one time. The chain combines TRBV29-1 with TRBJ1-4, with D uncertain. Trimming stripped 6 bases from V and 10 bases from J, with 9 bases between. Germline lookup yields CDR1 SQVTM and CDR2 ANQGSEA. This CDR3 comprises 10 residues. The CDR3 here is CSVLVGKLFF. The DNA of the CDR3 is TGCAGCGTCCTGGTAGGAAAACTGTTTTTT.